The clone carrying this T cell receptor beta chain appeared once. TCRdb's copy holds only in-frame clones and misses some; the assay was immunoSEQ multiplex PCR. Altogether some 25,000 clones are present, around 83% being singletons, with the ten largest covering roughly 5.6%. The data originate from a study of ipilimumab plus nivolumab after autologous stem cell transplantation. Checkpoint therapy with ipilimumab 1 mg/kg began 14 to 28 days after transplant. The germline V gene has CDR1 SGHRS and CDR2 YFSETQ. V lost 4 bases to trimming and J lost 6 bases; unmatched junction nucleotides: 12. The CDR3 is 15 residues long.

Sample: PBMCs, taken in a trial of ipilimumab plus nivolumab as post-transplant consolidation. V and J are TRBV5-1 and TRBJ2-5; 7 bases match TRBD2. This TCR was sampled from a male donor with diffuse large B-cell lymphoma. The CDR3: CASSLGSGGGKTQYF. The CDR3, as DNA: TGCGCCAGCAGCCTTGGGAGTGGGGGGGGAAAGACCCAGTACTTC.